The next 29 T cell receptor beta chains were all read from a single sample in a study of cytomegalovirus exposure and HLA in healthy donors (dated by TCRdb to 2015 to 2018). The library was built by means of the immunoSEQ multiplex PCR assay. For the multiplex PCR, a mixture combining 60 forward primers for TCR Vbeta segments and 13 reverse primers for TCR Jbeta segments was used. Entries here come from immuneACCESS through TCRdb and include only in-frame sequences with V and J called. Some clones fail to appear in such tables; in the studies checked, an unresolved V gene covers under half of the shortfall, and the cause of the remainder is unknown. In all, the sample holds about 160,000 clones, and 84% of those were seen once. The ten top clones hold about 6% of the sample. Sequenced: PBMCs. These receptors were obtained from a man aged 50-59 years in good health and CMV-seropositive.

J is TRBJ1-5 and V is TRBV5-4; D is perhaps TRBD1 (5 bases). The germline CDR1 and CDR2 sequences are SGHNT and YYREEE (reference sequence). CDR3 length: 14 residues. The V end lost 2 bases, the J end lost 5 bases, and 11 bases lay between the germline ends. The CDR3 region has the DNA TGTGCCAGCAGCTTACGGGGGGGGGATCAGCCCCAGCATTTT. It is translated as CASSLRGGDQPQHF.

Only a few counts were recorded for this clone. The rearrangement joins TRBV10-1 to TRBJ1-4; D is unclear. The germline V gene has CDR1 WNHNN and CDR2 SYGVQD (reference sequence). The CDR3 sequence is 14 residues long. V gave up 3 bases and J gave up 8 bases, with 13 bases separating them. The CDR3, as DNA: TGCGCCAGCAGTGAATCAAGGGCGGGAGAAAAACTGTTTTTT. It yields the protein CASSESRAGEKLFF.

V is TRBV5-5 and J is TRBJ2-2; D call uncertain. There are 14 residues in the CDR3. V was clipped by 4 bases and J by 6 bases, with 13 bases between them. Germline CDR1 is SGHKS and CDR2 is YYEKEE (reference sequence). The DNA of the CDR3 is TGTGCCAGCAGCCTGGCCGCGGTTCCCGGGGAGCTGTTTTTT. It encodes CASSLAAVPGELFF.

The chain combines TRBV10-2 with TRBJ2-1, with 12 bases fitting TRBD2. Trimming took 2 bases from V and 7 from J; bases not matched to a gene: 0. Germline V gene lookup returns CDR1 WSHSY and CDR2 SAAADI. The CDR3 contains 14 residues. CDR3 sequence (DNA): TGCGCCAGCAGTGAGGGACTAGCGGGAAATGAGCAGTTCTTC. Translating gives CASSEGLAGNEQFF.

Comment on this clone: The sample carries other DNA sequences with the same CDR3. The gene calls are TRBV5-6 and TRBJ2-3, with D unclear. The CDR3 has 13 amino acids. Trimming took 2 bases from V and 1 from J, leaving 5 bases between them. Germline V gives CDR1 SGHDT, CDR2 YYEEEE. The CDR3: CASSFQGTDTQYF. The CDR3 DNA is TGTGCCAGCAGCTTTCAGGGCACAGATACGCAGTATTTT.

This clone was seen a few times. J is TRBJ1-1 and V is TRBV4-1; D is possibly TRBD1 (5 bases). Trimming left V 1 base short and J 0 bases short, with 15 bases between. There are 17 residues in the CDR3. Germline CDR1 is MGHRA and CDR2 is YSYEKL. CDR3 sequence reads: CASSQGTAGGMNTEAFF. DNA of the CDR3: TGCGCCAGCAGCCAAGGAACCGCGGGGGGAATGAACACTGAAGCTTTCTTT.

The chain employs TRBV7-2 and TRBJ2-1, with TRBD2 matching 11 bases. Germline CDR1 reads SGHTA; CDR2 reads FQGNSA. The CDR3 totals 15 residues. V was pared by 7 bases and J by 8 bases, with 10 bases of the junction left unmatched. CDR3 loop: CASTSWVAGGHEQFF. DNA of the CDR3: TGTGCCAGCACCTCTTGGGTAGCGGGAGGGCATGAGCAGTTCTTC.

The CDR3 here is CASSIAKRMNTEAFF. The DNA for the CDR3 is TGTGCCAGTAGTATAGCGAAGCGTATGAACACTGAAGCTTTCTTT. The chain couples TRBV19 to TRBJ1-1; D uncertain. Germline-derived CDR1 and CDR2 are LNHDA and SQIVND (reference sequence). Trimming removed 1 base from V and 0 bases from J, with 9 bases in between. There are 15 residues in the CDR3.

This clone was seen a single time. The CDR3 DNA reads TGCGCCAGCAGCTTGGTATTGAACACCGGGGAGCTGTTTTTT. It yields the protein CASSLVLNTGELFF. This chain connects TRBV5-1 to TRBJ2-2; the D is unclear. The CDR3 length is 14 residues. V lost 0 bases to trimming and J lost 1 base, with 4 bases between them. Germline V gene data show CDR1 as SGHRS and CDR2 as YFSETQ.

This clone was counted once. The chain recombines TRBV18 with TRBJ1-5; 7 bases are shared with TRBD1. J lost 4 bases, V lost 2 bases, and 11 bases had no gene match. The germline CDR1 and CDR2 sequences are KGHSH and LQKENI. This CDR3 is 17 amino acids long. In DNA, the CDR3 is TGTGCCAGCTCACCAAAGACAGGGTCCGGGGTAAATCAGCCCCAGCATTTT. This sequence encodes CASSPKTGSGVNQPQHF.

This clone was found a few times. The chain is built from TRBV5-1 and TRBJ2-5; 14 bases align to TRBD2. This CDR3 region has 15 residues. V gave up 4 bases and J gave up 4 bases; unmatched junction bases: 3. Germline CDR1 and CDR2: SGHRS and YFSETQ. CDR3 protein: CASSGGTSGGETQYF. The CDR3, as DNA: TGCGCCAGCAGCGGTGGGACTAGCGGGGGAGAGACCCAGTACTTC.

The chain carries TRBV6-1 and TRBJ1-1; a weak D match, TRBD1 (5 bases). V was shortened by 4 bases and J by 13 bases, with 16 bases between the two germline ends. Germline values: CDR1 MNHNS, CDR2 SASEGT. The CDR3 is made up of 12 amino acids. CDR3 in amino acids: CASSGTPRGVFF. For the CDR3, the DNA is TGTGCCAGCAGTGGGACACCCCGGGGGGTTTTCTTT.

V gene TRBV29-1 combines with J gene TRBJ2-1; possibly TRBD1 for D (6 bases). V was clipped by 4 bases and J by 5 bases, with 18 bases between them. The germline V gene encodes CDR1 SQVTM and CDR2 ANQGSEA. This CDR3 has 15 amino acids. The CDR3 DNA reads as TGCAGCGTTGCCAACAGGGTGGGAATAGACAATGAGCAGTTCTTC. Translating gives CSVANRVGIDNEQFF.

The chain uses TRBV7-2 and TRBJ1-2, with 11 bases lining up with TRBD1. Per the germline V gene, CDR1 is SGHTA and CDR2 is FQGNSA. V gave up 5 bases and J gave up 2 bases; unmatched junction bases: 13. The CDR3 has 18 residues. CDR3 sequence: CASSPEPGQGERNYGYTF. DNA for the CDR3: TGTGCCAGCAGCCCCGAACCGGGACAGGGGGAGAGGAACTATGGCTACACCTTC.

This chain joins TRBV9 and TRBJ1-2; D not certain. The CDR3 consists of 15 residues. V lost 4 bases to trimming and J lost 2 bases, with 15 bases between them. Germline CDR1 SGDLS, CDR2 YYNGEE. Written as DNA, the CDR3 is TGTGCCAGCAGCCCGAGCCCCGCGGCGAACTATGGCTACACCTTC. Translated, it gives CASSPSPAANYGYTF.

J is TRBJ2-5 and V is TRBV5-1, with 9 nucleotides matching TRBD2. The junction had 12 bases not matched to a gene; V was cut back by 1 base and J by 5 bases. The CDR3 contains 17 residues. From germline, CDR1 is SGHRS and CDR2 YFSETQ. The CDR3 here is CASSLKASGDVEETQYF. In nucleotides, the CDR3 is TGCGCCAGCAGCTTGAAGGCTAGCGGGGACGTAGAGGAGACCCAGTACTTC.

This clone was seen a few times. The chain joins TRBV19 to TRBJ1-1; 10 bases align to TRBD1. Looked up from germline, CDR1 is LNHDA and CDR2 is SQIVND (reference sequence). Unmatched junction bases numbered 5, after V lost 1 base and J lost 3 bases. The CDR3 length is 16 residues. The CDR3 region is CASSIGSGTGDTEAFF. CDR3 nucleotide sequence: TGTGCCAGTAGTATAGGCTCCGGGACAGGGGACACTGAAGCTTTCTTT.

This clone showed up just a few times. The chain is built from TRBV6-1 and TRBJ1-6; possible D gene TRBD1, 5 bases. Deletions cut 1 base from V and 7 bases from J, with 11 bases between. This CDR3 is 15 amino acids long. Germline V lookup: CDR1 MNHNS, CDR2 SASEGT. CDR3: CASSEVGGRNSPLHF. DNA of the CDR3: TGTGCCAGCAGTGAAGTGGGGGGAAGAAATTCACCCCTCCACTTT.

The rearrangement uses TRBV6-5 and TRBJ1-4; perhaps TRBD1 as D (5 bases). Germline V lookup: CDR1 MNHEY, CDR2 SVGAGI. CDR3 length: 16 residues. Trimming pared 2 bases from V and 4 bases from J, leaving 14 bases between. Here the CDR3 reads CASSYEGAPSNEKLFF. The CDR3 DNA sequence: TGTGCCAGCAGTTACGAAGGGGCCCCTAGTAATGAAAAACTGTTTTTT.

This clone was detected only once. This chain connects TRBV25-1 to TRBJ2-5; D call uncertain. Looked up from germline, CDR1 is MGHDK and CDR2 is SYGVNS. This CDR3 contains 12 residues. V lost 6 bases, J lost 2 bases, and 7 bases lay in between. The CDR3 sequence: CASSLTQETQYF. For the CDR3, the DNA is TGTGCCAGCAGCCTCACACAAGAGACCCAGTACTTC.

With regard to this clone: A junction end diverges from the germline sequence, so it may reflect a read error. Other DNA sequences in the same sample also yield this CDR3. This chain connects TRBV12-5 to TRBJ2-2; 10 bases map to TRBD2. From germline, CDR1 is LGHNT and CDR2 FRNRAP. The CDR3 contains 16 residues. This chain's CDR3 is CASGLVIAGGTGELFF. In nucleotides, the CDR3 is TGTGCTAGTGGCTTGGTAATAGCGGGAGGAACCGGGGAGCTGTTTTTT.

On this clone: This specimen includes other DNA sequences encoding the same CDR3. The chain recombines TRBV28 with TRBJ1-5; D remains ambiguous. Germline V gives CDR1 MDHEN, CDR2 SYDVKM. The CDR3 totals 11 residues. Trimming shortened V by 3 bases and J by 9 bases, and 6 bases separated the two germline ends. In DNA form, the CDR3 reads TGTGCCAGCAGTTTTCTCGGGCCCCAGCATTTT. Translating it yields CASSFLGPQHF.

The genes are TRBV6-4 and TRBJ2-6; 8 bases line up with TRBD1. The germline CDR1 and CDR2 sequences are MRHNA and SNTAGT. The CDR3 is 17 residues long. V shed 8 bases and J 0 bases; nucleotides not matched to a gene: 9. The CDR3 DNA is TGTGCCAGCCTTGGCTGGGACAGGTACTCTGGGGCCAACGTCCTGACTTTC. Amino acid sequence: CASLGWDRYSGANVLTF.

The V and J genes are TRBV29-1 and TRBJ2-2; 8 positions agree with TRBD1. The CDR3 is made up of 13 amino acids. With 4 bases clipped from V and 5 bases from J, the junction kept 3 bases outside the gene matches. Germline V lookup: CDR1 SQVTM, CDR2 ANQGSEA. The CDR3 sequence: CSVVTGGTGELFF. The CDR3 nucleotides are TGCAGCGTTGTAACAGGGGGGACCGGGGAGCTGTTTTTT.

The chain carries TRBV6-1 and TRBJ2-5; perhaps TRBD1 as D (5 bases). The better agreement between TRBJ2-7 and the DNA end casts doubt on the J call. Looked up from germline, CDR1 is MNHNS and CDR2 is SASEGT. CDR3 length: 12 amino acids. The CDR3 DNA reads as TGTGCCACCACCCCTAGGGGTTACGAGCAGTACTTC. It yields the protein CATTPRGYEQYF.

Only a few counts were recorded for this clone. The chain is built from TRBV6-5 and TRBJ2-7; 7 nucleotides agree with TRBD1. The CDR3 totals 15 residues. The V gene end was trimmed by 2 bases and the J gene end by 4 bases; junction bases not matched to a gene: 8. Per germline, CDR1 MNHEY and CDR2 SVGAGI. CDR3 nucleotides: TGTGCCAGCAGTTACGACAGGGAAGGGGGTTACGAGCAGTACTTC. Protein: CASSYDREGGYEQYF.

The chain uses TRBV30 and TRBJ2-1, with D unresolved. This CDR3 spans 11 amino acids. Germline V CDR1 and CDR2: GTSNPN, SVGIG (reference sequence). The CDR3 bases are TGTGCATCACTGAGGAACAATGAGCAGTTCTTC. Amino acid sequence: CASLRNNEQFF.

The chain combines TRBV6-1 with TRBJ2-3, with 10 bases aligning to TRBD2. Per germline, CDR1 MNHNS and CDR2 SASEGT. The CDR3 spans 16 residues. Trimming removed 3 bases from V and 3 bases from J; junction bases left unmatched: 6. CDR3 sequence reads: CASSERAGGPTDTQYF. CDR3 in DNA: TGTGCCAGCAGTGAGAGAGCGGGGGGGCCGACAGATACGCAGTATTTT.

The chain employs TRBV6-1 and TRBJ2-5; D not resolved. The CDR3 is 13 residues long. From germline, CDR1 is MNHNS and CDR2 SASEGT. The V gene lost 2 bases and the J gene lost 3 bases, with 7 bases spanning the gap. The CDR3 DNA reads TGTGCCAGCAGTGAACCGCAGAAAGAGACCCAGTACTTC. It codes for CASSEPQKETQYF.